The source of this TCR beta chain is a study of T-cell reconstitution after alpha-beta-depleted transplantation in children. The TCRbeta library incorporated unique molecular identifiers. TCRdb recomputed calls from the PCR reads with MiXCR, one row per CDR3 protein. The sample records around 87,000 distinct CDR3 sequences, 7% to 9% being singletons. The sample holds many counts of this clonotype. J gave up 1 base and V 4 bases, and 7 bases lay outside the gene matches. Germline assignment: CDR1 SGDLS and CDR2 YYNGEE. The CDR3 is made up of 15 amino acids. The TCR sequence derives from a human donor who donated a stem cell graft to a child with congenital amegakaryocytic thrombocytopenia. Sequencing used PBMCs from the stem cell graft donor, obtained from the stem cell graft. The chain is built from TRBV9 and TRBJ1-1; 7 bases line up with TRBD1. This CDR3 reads CASSPRDSRNTEAFF. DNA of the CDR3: TGTGCCAGCAGCCCCAGGGACAGTCGGAACACTGAAGCTTTCTTT. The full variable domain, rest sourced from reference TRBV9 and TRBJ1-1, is DSGVTQTPKHLITATGQRVTLRCSPRSGDLSVYWYQQSLDQGLQFLIQYYNGEERAKGNILERFSAQQFPDLHSELNLSSLELGDSALYFCASSPRDSRNTEAFFGQGTRLTVV.